Reported below is one T cell receptor (beta chain). The record originates from a study of blood T cell repertoires in COVID-19. Study-level information: Both acute and convalescent COVID-19 samples were obtained from the United States, Italy and Spain.

Methods used by the authors: Amplification from reference gene primers served as the basis for estimated nucleated cell counts. TCRdb keeps only in-frame clones here, not all; method: immunoSEQ multiplex PCR. The D gene and trimming were derived from the DNA, and the V and J assignments and clone size from that table. Here the sample spans approximately 120,000 clones, more than 70% being singletons. V was clipped by 5 bases and J by 1 base, with 12 bases between them. This CDR3 region has 15 residues. In germline, CDR1 is MNHEY, CDR2 SVGAGI. The genes are TRBV6-5 and TRBJ2-1, with D perhaps matching TRBD1 (6 bases). This clonotype originated in a human donor in a cohort sampled during active COVID-19. What was sequenced was peripheral blood. The CDR3, as DNA: TGTGCCAGCAGTAACCGCAGGGGATCCTACAATGAGCAGTTCTTC. Residues: CASSNRRGSYNEQFF.